This T cell receptor beta chain was retrieved from a study of graft-versus-host responses after intestinal transplantation (dated by TCRdb to the early 2020s). Context from the whole study: The transplants that recipients got were multivisceral, liver-intestinal, or isolated intestinal. Every recipient was given anti-thymocyte globulin induction, then maintenance tacrolimus and steroids for approximately 3 years. Donor T cell macrochimerism was defined as a peak of at least 4% donor T cells among recipient peripheral blood mononuclear cells. The cohort enrolled 24 intestinal transplant recipients including one retransplant, and a few patients lacking pretransplant specimens were excluded. Bulk TCR-beta CDR3 sequencing was used to track graft-versus-host and host-versus-graft alloreactive T cell clones in the graft, circulation and bone marrow after intestinal transplantation. Alloreactive clones were identified by sequencing pre-transplant mixed lymphocyte reaction products and comparing them with unstimulated pre-transplant donor and recipient T cells. Rather than going through the commercial service, samples from three later patients were sequenced in-house on an Illumina MiSeq and processed with MiXCR. On the study overall, not on this receptor specifically: Peak levels of circulating GvH clones were associated with declines in HvG clones early after transplant. High GvH to HvG T cell clonal ratios were observed in the allografts of patients with donor T cell macrochimerism. The relatively low number and heterogeneity of intestinal transplant patients limited the conclusions. GvH clones were found in recipient bone marrow, and some of the GvH clones appeared earlier in ileal mucosa or blood, which is consistent with an intestinal mucosal origin.

The CDR1 and CDR2 encoded by the germline V gene are MNHNS and SASEGT. V loses 6 bases at its end and J loses 2 bases; junction bases beyond the gene matches: 4. The CDR3 has 13 amino acids, counting the end cysteine and phenylalanine. Only the CDR3 part of the read is kept: 39 bases, read in frame from the first base. In light of the paper, this sample's time point label describes: cells obtained before transplantation from donor or recipient. CD3+CD4+ and CD3+CD8+ populations were FACS-sorted from unstimulated pre-transplant donor and recipient cells taken from spleen or lymph nodes. Receptor amplification or capture employed the immunoSEQ multiplex PCR assay. For most patients, genomic DNA was isolated with the Qiagen DNeasy Blood and Tissue Kit and sent frozen to Adaptive Biotechnologies for TCR sequencing. For most patients, high-throughput TCR-beta CDR3 sequencing of genomic DNA was performed by Adaptive Biotechnologies. Under the source paper's analysis protocol: Adaptive's ImmunoSEQ software supplied the TCR sequencing data for 15 to 20 patients, while MiXCR and VDJtools were used to process three other patients. CD4 versus CD8 sorting errors were corrected by removing sequences found in both subsets at a frequency ratio below 5:1. CDR3 nucleotide sequences shared between donor and recipient were removed because their origin could not be assigned. To be classed as alloreactive, a clone needed at least 2-fold expansion over unstimulated cells and a minimum CFSE-low frequency of 0.002% (template counts) or 0.001% (read counts). Mappable clones were those detected in sequenced pre-transplant spleen, lymph node, or MLR CFSE-low populations of the donor or recipient. The cumulative frequency of alloreactive clones was calculated as a percentage of all sequences, weighted by copy number. TCRdb re-hosts the immuneACCESS table, in-frame sequences only. Its copies lack some clones; in the studies checked, an unresolved V gene accounts for under half of them, and the cause for the rest is not known. V, J and clone size were drawn from that table, and D and trimming were deduced from the DNA. The sample table holds fewer than 90,000 clones, of which 94% were seen once. Roughly 0.2% of the sample rests with the top ten.

On this clone: What this receptor recognizes is not known. Nothing much larger sits one base from this clone, and base qualities are not available.

The chain was built from TRBV6-1 and TRBJ2-7, and 7 junction bases match TRBD1. This receptor was obtained from a human donor who was the organ donor for an intestinal transplant. Sequencing was performed on unstimulated CD4+ T cells sorted from spleen or lymph node cells, taken before transplant. The DNA reads TGTGCCAGCAGCCCGACAGGGACCTACGAGCAGTACTTC. It specifies CASSPTGTYEQYF.